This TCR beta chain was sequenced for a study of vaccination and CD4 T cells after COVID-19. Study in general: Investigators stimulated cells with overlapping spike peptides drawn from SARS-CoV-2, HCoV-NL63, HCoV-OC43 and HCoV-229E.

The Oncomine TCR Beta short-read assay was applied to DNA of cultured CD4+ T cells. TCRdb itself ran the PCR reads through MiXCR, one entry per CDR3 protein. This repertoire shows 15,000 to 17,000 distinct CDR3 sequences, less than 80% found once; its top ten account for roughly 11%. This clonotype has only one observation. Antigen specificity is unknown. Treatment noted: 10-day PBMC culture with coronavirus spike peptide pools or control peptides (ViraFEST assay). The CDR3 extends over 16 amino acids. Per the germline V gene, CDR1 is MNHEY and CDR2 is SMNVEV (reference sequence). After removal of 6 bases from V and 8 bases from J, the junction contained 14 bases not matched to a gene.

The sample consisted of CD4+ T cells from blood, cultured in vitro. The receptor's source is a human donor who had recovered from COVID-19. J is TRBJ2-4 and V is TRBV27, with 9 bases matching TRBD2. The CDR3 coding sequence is TGTGCCAGCAGCCCGAGGGGGGGTAGCGGGAGAGACATTCAGTACTTC. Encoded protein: CASSPRGGSGRDIQYF.